This T cell receptor (beta chain) was identified during a study of beta chain features in type 1 diabetes. Sequenced material consisted of expressed TCRB transcripts (all of the isolated RNA was reverse transcribed). Produced via immunoSEQ multiplex PCR; TCRdb's table is partial and in-frame only. The sample carries about 470,000 clones, approximately 30% recorded once. This clone has a handful of counts. V lost 1 base and J 6 bases, leaving 13 bases between the germline ends. CDR1 is LGHNA and CDR2 is YSLEER in the germline V gene. The CDR3 runs to 15 residues. Input material: naive CD4+ T cells from blood. The chain recombines TRBV4-3 with TRBJ2-1, with D perhaps matching TRBD2 (5 bases). The receptor's source is a man younger than 35 in good health. CDR3 bases: TGCGCCAGCAGCCAAGGGCGGGCTCCAACCAATGAGCAGTTCTTC. Translated: CASSQGRAPTNEQFF.